This is a list of T cell receptor beta chains from one sample in a study of CD8 T cells in ankylosing spondylitis. TCRdb analysed the 5' RACE reads with MiXCR anew, one entry per CDR3 protein. The sample has about 69,000 distinct CDR3 sequences, about 5% seen once. Sequencing input: blood, either unsorted or a sorted T cell fraction (not recorded which). These TCRs come from a male donor with ankylosing spondylitis or in good health (not recorded which). CDR3s include the opening cysteine and the closing phenylalanine or tryptophan. The order of the fields is clone size, D gene, J gene, V gene, CDR3 protein, CDR3 DNA. The D gene is left open where the match is weak. Size tells how often a clone was seen (once, few, many) or the class of an expanded clone, and some rows leave it out.

many | - | TRBJ1-1 | TRBV18 | CASQGGGQMNTEAFF | TGTGCCAGTCAAGGGGGGGGGCAAATGAACACTGAAGCTTTCTTT
many | TRBD2 | TRBJ2-3 | TRBV27 | CASSLAGEGDTQYF | TGTGCCAGCAGTTTAGCGGGAGAGGGAGATACGCAGTATTTT
many | - | TRBJ2-1 | TRBV7-2 | CASRLPGGVTRYNEQFF | TGTGCCAGCAGACTCCCAGGCGGGGTAACCAGATACAATGAGCAGTTCTTC
many | - | TRBJ1-3 | TRBV7-2 | CASARDSGNTIYF | TGTGCCAGCGCACGGGACTCTGGAAACACCATATATTTT
many | - | TRBJ1-4 | TRBV20-1 | CSAGDNKLFF | TGCAGTGCTGGGGATAACAAACTGTTTTTT
many | - | TRBJ1-6 | TRBV28 | CASSSVGGDYSSPLHF | TGTGCCAGCAGCTCTGTCGGGGGCGATTACAGTTCACCCCTCCACTTT
many | TRBD2 | TRBJ2-7 | TRBV7-2 | CASSTGGTSRMYF | TGTGCCAGCTCGACCGGGGGGACTAGTAGGATGTACTTC
many | - | TRBJ1-1 | TRBV10-3 | CAISEPNTEAFF | TGTGCCATCAGTGAACCGAACACTGAAGCTTTCTTT
many | TRBD1 | TRBJ2-7 | TRBV20-1 | CSALGARGFEQYF | TGCAGTGCTTTGGGGGCCAGGGGGTTCGAGCAGTACTTC
many | - | TRBJ2-7 | TRBV29-1 | CSVQGNWGEQYF | TGCAGCGTACAGGGAAATTGGGGCGAGCAGTACTTC
- | - | TRBJ1-1 | TRBV9 | CASSVGPQGRSAGTEAFF | TGTGCCAGCAGCGTAGGCCCCCAGGGACGCTCGGCGGGCACTGAAGCTTTCTTT
many | - | TRBJ2-1 | TRBV30 | CAWSDRLRDEQFF | TGTGCCTGGAGTGACAGGTTAAGGGATGAGCAGTTCTTC
many | TRBD1 | TRBJ1-1 | TRBV20-1 | CSTGTGPANTEAFF | TGCAGTACCGGGACAGGGCCAGCGAACACTGAAGCTTTCTTT
many | - | TRBJ2-2 | TRBV29-1 | CSASSTGELFF | TGCAGCGCGTCGAGCACCGGGGAGCTGTTTTTT
many | TRBD1 | TRBJ1-6 | TRBV30 | CAWRAGGVFYNSPLHF | TGTGCCTGGAGGGCAGGGGGCGTCTTCTATAATTCACCCCTCCACTTT
many | TRBD1 | TRBJ1-6 | TRBV10-3 | CAIRQTGGPVNSPLHF | TGTGCCATCAGGCAGACAGGGGGGCCCGTTAATTCACCCCTCCACTTT
many | - | TRBJ2-5 | TRBV2 | CASSEDVEEETQYF | TGTGCCAGCAGTGAAGATGTAGAAGAAGAGACCCAGTACTTC
many | - | TRBJ2-1 | TRBV6-2/TRBV6-3 | CASRSVGEQFF | TGTGCCAGCAGATCGGTAGGTGAGCAGTTCTTC
many | TRBD1 | TRBJ2-1 | TRBV12-3/TRBV12-4 | CASSKDRGIYNEQFF | TGTGCCAGCAGTAAGGACAGGGGCATATACAATGAGCAGTTCTTC
many | TRBD1 | TRBJ1-5 | TRBV7-2 | CASSFGQGAFQPQHF | TGTGCCAGCAGCTTTGGACAGGGGGCTTTTCAGCCCCAGCATTTT
many | - | TRBJ1-1 | TRBV30 | CAWSVKTDTEAFF | TGTGCCTGGAGTGTAAAGACAGACACTGAAGCTTTCTTT
- | - | TRBJ2-7 | TRBV28 | CASSFHGPYEQYF | TGTGCCAGCAGTTTCCACGGTCCCTACGAGCAGTACTTC
many | - | TRBJ2-7 | TRBV12-3/TRBV12-4 | CASSSRQTHPYEQYF | TGTGCCAGCAGTTCCCGACAGACCCATCCCTACGAGCAGTACTTC
many | - | TRBJ2-3 | TRBV5-1 | CASSLGRGALDTQYF | TGCGCCAGCAGCTTGGGCAGGGGGGCCTTAGATACGCAGTATTTT
few | TRBD1 | TRBJ2-7 | TRBV19 | CASTGTDYEQYF | TGTGCCAGTACGGGGACAGACTACGAGCAGTACTTC
many | - | TRBJ1-3 | TRBV29-1 | CSVGLEGSPGNTIYF | TGCAGCGTTGGTTTAGAGGGTTCCCCTGGAAACACCATATATTTT
medium-sized | TRBD1 | TRBJ2-4 | TRBV20-1 | CSASIGDRVFLETENIQYF | TGCAGTGCTAGTATAGGGGACAGGGTATTCTTAGAGACCGAAAACATTCAGTACTTC
many | TRBD2 | TRBJ2-2 | TRBV7-6 | CASSQPEGLAGPGELFF | TGTGCCAGCAGCCAACCTGAGGGACTAGCGGGGCCCGGGGAGCTGTTTTTT
many | TRBD2 | TRBJ2-1 | TRBV2 | CASSDRGAGGYNEQFF | TGTGCCAGCAGTGACAGGGGAGCGGGGGGATACAATGAGCAGTTCTTC
many | - | TRBJ1-1 | TRBV27 | CASSLRGGVEAFF | TGTGCCAGCAGTTTAAGGGGTGGTGTCGAAGCTTTCTTT
many | - | TRBJ1-4 | TRBV2 | CASLSDGFGEKLFF | TGTGCCAGCCTCAGTGACGGATTTGGTGAAAAACTGTTTTTT
many | TRBD2 | TRBJ2-5 | TRBV3-1 | CASSHTSGASETQYF | TGTGCCAGCAGCCACACTAGCGGGGCCTCGGAGACCCAGTACTTC
many | - | TRBJ1-5 | TRBV5-1 | CASSPGQSDQPQHF | TGCGCCAGCAGCCCGGGACAATCGGATCAGCCCCAGCATTTT
many | TRBD1 | TRBJ2-2 | TRBV5-6 | CASSFSGTGVTGELFF | TGTGCCAGCAGTTTTTCCGGGACAGGGGTCACCGGGGAGCTGTTTTTT
many | TRBD1 | TRBJ2-7 | TRBV29-1 | CSVVGQGIGEQYF | TGCAGCGTCGTTGGACAGGGCATTGGCGAGCAGTACTTC
many | TRBD1 | TRBJ1-4 | TRBV12-3/TRBV12-4 | CASRGATGGNEKLFF | TGTGCCAGCAGAGGAGCGACAGGGGGTAATGAAAAACTGTTTTTT
many | TRBD2 | TRBJ2-1 | TRBV20-1 | CSAKGLAGNNEQFF | TGCAGTGCTAAGGGACTAGCGGGTAACAATGAGCAGTTCTTC
few | - | TRBJ2-7 | TRBV20-1 | CSAVERVEGRDEQYF | TGCAGTGCGGTAGAGAGGGTGGAGGGAAGGGACGAGCAGTACTTC
many | - | TRBJ2-3 | TRBV5-1 | CASSLVGTSVSSTDTQYF | TGCGCCAGCAGCTTGGTAGGGACTTCGGTTTCTAGCACAGATACGCAGTATTTT
few | TRBD2 | TRBJ2-5 | TRBV24-1 | CATSDLTSGAPETQYF | TGTGCCACCAGTGATTTGACTAGCGGGGCACCAGAGACCCAGTACTTC
many | TRBD2 | TRBJ2-5 | TRBV5-1 | CASSWGTTQETQYF | TGCGCCAGCAGCTGGGGGACTACGCAAGAGACCCAGTACTTC
many | - | TRBJ2-1 | TRBV9 | CASSVKSYWGNEQFF | TGTGCCAGCAGTGTAAAGTCTTACTGGGGGAATGAGCAGTTCTTC
many | TRBD2 | TRBJ2-5 | TRBV9 | CASSALGLAGVQETQYF | TGTGCCAGCAGCGCCCTCGGGTTAGCGGGGGTTCAAGAGACCCAGTACTTC
many | - | TRBJ2-1 | TRBV28 | CASSPAQGRNEQFF | TGTGCCAGCAGCCCTGCTCAGGGAAGAAATGAGCAGTTCTTC
many | - | TRBJ2-4 | TRBV7-2 | CASSLTEGGGIQYF | TGTGCCAGCAGCTTAACGGAAGGAGGGGGCATTCAGTACTTC
many | - | TRBJ1-1 | TRBV2 | CASSRVMNTEAFF | TGTGCCAGCAGCAGAGTCATGAACACTGAAGCTTTCTTT
many | TRBD1 | TRBJ1-2 | TRBV29-1 | CSVENRGRGTWYGYTF | TGCAGCGTTGAGAATAGGGGCAGGGGGACGTGGTATGGCTACACCTTC
few | TRBD1 | TRBJ2-1 | TRBV2 | CTISLAKGDRGAYNEQFF | TGTACCATCAGTTTAGCGAAGGGAGACAGGGGCGCTTACAATGAGCAGTTCTTC
many | - | TRBJ2-7 | TRBV20-1 | CSASLGPISSYEQYF | TGCAGTGCTAGTCTGGGGCCGATAAGCTCCTACGAGCAGTACTTC
many | - | TRBJ1-1 | TRBV6-5 | CASSYRDPMNTEAFF | TGTGCCAGCAGTTACAGGGATCCCATGAACACTGAAGCTTTCTTT
many | - | TRBJ1-3 | TRBV12-3/TRBV12-4 | CASSATGSSGNTIYF | TGTGCCAGCAGTGCAACAGGGTCCTCTGGAAACACCATATATTTT
many | TRBD2 | TRBJ2-3 | TRBV20-1 | CSASLAGGPFSTDTQYF | TGCAGTGCTAGTCTAGCGGGGGGGCCTTTTAGCACAGATACGCAGTATTTT
many | - | TRBJ2-5 | TRBV29-1 | CSFLQGGNKETQYF | TGCAGCTTCCTGCAGGGGGGCAATAAAGAGACCCAGTACTTC
many | TRBD1 | TRBJ1-2 | TRBV5-6 | CASSLEGAGYGYTF | TGTGCCAGCAGCTTGGAGGGGGCTGGTTATGGCTACACCTTC
many | TRBD1 | TRBJ2-2 | TRBV6-4 | CASSRDRGTGELFF | TGTGCCAGCAGCCGGGACAGGGGGACCGGGGAGCTGTTTTTT
many | - | TRBJ2-7 | TRBV5-1 | CASSSTGHPAYEQYF | TGCGCCAGCAGCTCAACAGGGCACCCCGCCTACGAGCAGTACTTC
many | TRBD1 | TRBJ2-1 | TRBV7-2 | CASSSPHRGQPSGEQFF | TGTGCCAGCAGCTCCCCCCATAGGGGACAGCCCTCCGGTGAGCAGTTCTTC
many | - | TRBJ1-1 | TRBV7-2 | CASSLRAGGTEAFF | TGTGCCAGCAGCTTAAGGGCGGGCGGCACTGAAGCTTTCTTT
many | - | TRBJ2-5 | TRBV5-6 | CASSLVGDNEVRETQYF | TGTGCCAGCAGCTTGGTAGGGGACAACGAGGTGAGGGAGACCCAGTACTTC